This T cell receptor (beta chain) was sequenced during a study of cytomegalovirus exposure and HLA in healthy donors (TCRdb year 2017). General notes on the study: An earlier analysis of roughly 570 of the donors reported approximately 260 Gb of sequence data and 100 million to 120 million unique TCR beta sequences obtained from about 179 million T cells. About 280 gigabases of sequencing data and tens of millions of unique TCR sequences were included in an early release covering around 650 HLA-typed donors. Of the 300 to 450 genotyped donors, roughly 80% were placed in the genetic ancestry cluster associated with self-reported Caucasian donors. The study aimed to test whether cataloging public T cell receptors could reveal signatures of past pathogen exposure. The study profiled the T cell repertoires of about 720 subjects by immunosequencing and related them to cytomegalovirus serostatus. Along with the roughly 670-subject first cohort, a separate validation cohort of over a hundred different subjects was used. To predict cytomegalovirus infection status, the study combined high-throughput TCR immunosequencing, statistical association of individual TCRs with disease status, and machine learning. To study patterns of TCR occurrence, a later analysis re-analyzed previously published TCR beta repertoires from around 700 donors and added high-resolution HLA genotyping. Rather than drawing on any new phenotypic data, the later analysis identified candidate immune exposures from TCR beta sequences and the way those sequences occurred across donors. An earlier analysis of fewer than 700 of the donors applied high-throughput TCR beta sequencing to assess whether each TCR beta V gene segment acted as functional or pseudogenic. Donor age, sex, ethnicity and CMV serostatus were compiled together with the repertoire data. A later genetic analysis took genome-wide SNP genotypes for about 55% of the 666 donors and used that subset as a discovery cohort. Every repertoire in the discovery cohort had been generated on one and the same sequencing platform. HLA typing included class I and class II loci at four-digit resolution. The number of donors typed differed by locus, with 629-630 for A, B, C, DRB1 and DQB1, 522 for DQA1, approximately 570 for DPA1, and under 490 for DPB1. Four or five DR-DQ haplotypes were handled as single units for association and clustering because linkage in the cohort was strong. Among some 410 genotyped donors of the cohort, an average of approximately 220,000 unique TCR beta nucleotide sequences was sequenced per donor, of which about 20% were non-productive. Broad study findings and their caveats: Only TCR beta chains were sequenced in this cohort, and the absence of alpha or paired-chain data limited detectable features. A later analysis reported that several top co-occurrence clusters appeared linked to parvovirus B19, influenza, CMV and Epstein-Barr virus. Because HLA typing was unavailable for some donors at each locus, only the typed subset was used in association tests. When HLA alleles, especially DR and DQ, strongly co-occurred, TCR associations were difficult to assign to individual alleles. Linkage disequilibrium might explain the correlated functional status among segregating V segments, but an unknown experimental factor could not be ruled out. Immune exposure information for the cohort was limited to CMV serostatus. Most TCR sequences were seen in very few donors, while some public TCRs were found in many individuals. An earlier analysis of some 590 of the donors showed that most TCR beta V segments appeared in productive rearrangements either about 87% or about 30% of the time, which broadly matched IMGT annotations. The authors suggested that the approach could potentially be generalized to other disease states and immunological phenotypes. The presence/absence analyses assumed that sequencing depth was roughly uniform across donors, and that assumption may not be true. In vitro tests confirmed that a few of the cytomegalovirus-associated TCR beta chains recognize cytomegalovirus antigens. Because the 87-base-pair reads could not distinguish some IMGT-functional V segments, including TRBV6-2 and TRBV6-3, those segments were excluded. Around 16 rarely observed V segments, including chromosome 9 orphons, were excluded from the earlier analysis of 550 to 700 of the donors because counts were too low. In a later analysis, the rate of TCR association differed among HLA loci, with DRB1 alleles having the most associated TCRs and HLA-C alleles having the fewest. A further reported finding was that TCR beta sequences accurately predicted the HLA-A and HLA-B alleles for most subjects in the first cohort. In a later analysis, HLA-associated TCR beta chains showed more clonal expansion and lower generation probabilities than non-associated chains that were equally common. Compared with the roughly 670-donor mean, donors in an Asian-associated ancestry cluster had fewer N-insertions in productive TCRs, according to a later genetic analysis. An association between a missense DCLRE1C variant and V-gene and J-gene trimming of TCR beta chains was found in a later genetic analysis and replicated in an independent cohort. The sequencing pipeline was judged likely to have produced a cluster of highly shared sequence variants as a technical artifact. A total of 164 TCR beta chains were listed by the study as associated with cytomegalovirus. The classifier was reported to diagnose cytomegalovirus status with high specificity and sensitivity in both the original cohort and the validation cohort. According to a later analysis, most CMV-associated TCR beta chains appeared to be HLA-restricted, and the HLA associations seemed to be driven largely by CMV exposure. Specific HLA alleles were associated with 15,000 to 20,000 TCR beta sequences at a false discovery rate of 0.05 in a later analysis.

Library method: the immunoSEQ multiplex PCR assay. A mixture of 60 forward primers for TCR Vbeta segments and 13 reverse primers for TCR Jbeta segments was used in the multiplex PCR. A multiplex PCR assay on genomic DNA amplified the CDR3 region of rearranged TCR beta genes. Amplified TCR beta libraries were sequenced as 87-base-pair reads on the Illumina HiSeq System. In the original analysis: A later analysis tallied 75 million to 85 million unique TCR beta chains across the 700 or so repertoires, and approximately 12 million of those chains were shared by two or more donors. Raw reads were error-corrected and collapsed into unique sequences with a nearest-neighbor algorithm that merged closely related sequences to remove PCR and sequencing errors. To assign V, D and J gene segments, CDR3 sequences were aligned to IMGT reference sequences. Each retained sequence needed at least a six-nucleotide match to both a V gene segment and a J gene segment. Rearrangements were classified as productive when the CDR3 lacked stop codons and remained in frame with V and J, and all other rearrangements were classified as non-productive. CDR3 was defined by IMGT convention, running from the second conserved V-encoded cysteine to the conserved J-encoded phenylalanine. In an earlier analysis of 500 to 650 of the donors, sequences lacking an unambiguous match to a single V gene segment were excluded. In an earlier analysis of approximately 590 of the donors, a V segment was called functional when productive rearrangements were above 56.7%, and segregating when the standard deviation between donors exceeded 5%. A statistical classification framework was built to diagnose cytomegalovirus status from the catalog of TCR beta chain sequences. A later analysis assigned V and J genes by comparing TCR nucleotide sequences with IMGT/GENE-DB human TR gene sequences. The TCRdist pipeline was used in a later analysis to assign CDR3 sequences and most-parsimonious VDJ recombination scenarios. In a later analysis, each TCR beta chain was defined by its CDR3 amino acid sequence together with its V-gene family, and reads lacking a unique V-gene family were excluded. A later analysis removed 500 to 650 highly shared, low-generation-probability nucleotide sequences to deal with suspected cross-contamination and a sequencing artifact. In a later analysis, a clonal expansion index for each public chain was calculated from normalized within-repertoire ranks of inferred template counts. In a later analysis, generation probabilities were computed using a VDJ recombination model fitted to out-of-frame rearrangements, and the results were checked against IGoR. In a later analysis, TCR-TCR, TCR-HLA and TCR-CMV co-occurrence was scored with hypergeometric tests, and a repertoire-size bias correction was applied to TCR pairs. A later analysis estimated false discovery rates by permuting HLA or CMV assignments 20 times. In a later analysis, co-occurring TCRs were grouped using DBSCAN, with TCRdist sequence similarity added in when clustering inside HLA-allele-positive subsets. Repertoires with fewer than 30,000 or more than 120,000 public chains were left out of co-occurrence clustering, as were a handful of repertoires with anomalous nucleotide sharing. TCRdb took over this immuneACCESS table, retaining in-frame rearrangements with V and J assigned. Such tables are incomplete; in checked studies, under half of the missing clones stem from an unresolved V gene, and the remainder is unexplained. The D gene and trimming were derived from the DNA, and the V and J assignments and clone size from that table. This sample is represented by tens of thousands of clones; about 80% of them were singletons. The leading ten clones occupy 20% to 30% of the sample.

The cohort was made up of several hundred healthy bone marrow donors. All cohort members were sampled while nominally healthy, although unrecorded immune exposures were likely present. The donor tested CMV seropositive and was one of the 289 seropositive cohort members. Each donor provided a peripheral blood sample, and peripheral blood mononuclear cells were used for TCR beta sequencing. The Qiagen DNeasy Blood Extraction Kit was used to extract genomic DNA from the blood cell samples. On this clone itself: The antigen this receptor binds is unknown. Base quality data are lacking; no much larger clone is found one base away.

V is cut by 0 bases and J by 5 bases, and the space between the germline ends is 16 bases. CDR1 is given as SGDLS and CDR2 as YYNGEE, both from the germline V gene. Including the terminal cysteine and phenylalanine, the CDR3 comprises 16 residues. Only the CDR3 DNA stays, 48 bases, in frame from base 1. Recombination joined TRBV9 with TRBJ2-3, with the D gene too uncertain to name. The sequencing input was PBMCs. The TCR sequence derives from a woman in her forties or fifties in good health and CMV-seropositive. The CDR3 protein is CASSVGARDVRDTQYF. The DNA sequence is as follows: TGTGCCAGCAGCGTAGGGGCCCGCGACGTCAGAGATACGCAGTATTTT.